This T cell receptor (beta chain) was recorded in a study of blood T cells in healthy people across ages (dated by TCRdb to about 2015). In the study overall: In model experiments, roughly one uniquely barcoded TCR beta cDNA molecule per two T cells was captured by template switching. To track age-related changes in TCR beta repertoire diversity, the study relied on deep sequencing normalized with unique cDNA molecular identifiers. Four age groups were formed from the donors: young (average approximately 15 years), middle-aged (approximately 40), aged (roughly 56) and long-lived (less than 85). To avoid experimental bias, donors of different ages were randomly spread across the sequencing lanes. Using the same blood draw, the study looked at two additional independent replicas of 1 million unique cDNA reads for two donors, one aged 18 to 30 and the other aged 80 or older. What the study reported, not specific to this receptor: As age increased, observed TCR beta diversity per million T cells dropped in a roughly linear way, and a significant reduction was already evident by age 40. Observed TCR beta diversity correlated strongly with the percentage of naive T cells measured by flow cytometry. Compared with the aged group, more naive CD4+ T cells, fewer expanded clones and increased TCR diversity were shown by the long-lived group, suggesting age selection. Because donor CMV infection status was unknown, age-related changes in expanded clonotypes were potentially confounded. Estimates of total diversity based on one million sequenced T cells were considered lower bounds and underestimates. Bulk unsorted PBMC profiling prevented conclusive comparison of naive and antigen-experienced compartments.

Taken from the germline V gene, the CDR1 and CDR2 loops are SGDLS and YYNGEE. The CDR3 goes from the cysteine to the phenylalanine over 15 residues. The retained sequence is limited to the CDR3, 45 bases, with the frame set at the first base. The germline V and J ends show losses of 2 bases and 8 bases respectively, and no gene match explains 8 bases of the junction. Library prep was done by 5' RACE. The instrument given in TCRdb is Illumina HiSeq 2500. A second PCR of about 6 to 12 cycles was run with a J-beta primer mix and a sample-barcoded 5' primer. A template-switch 5' adaptor carrying 12 random nucleotides introduced a unique molecular identifier onto each TCR beta cDNA molecule. Each sample yielded at least 2.5 million CDR3-containing paired-end reads. First-strand cDNA was synthesized from all RNA with the Mint cDNA synthesis kit, primed by a TRBC-specific oligonucleotide. Following uracil-DNA glycosylase treatment, a first 18-cycle PCR with universal primers M1SS and BC2_uni_R was performed on all cDNA. Per the authors' processing: For normalization, 1 million high-quality reads were randomly selected from each sample, with every read carrying a distinct molecular identifier. Instead of being binned into consensus sequences, reads with shared molecular identifiers were discarded. MiTCR, run with a Q25 quality threshold and the strictest error-elimination algorithm, handled CDR3 identification, clonotype clustering and error correction. A nonparametric unseen species model with Euler transformation was used to estimate lower-bound total TCR beta diversity. TCRdb trimmed public reads at Q25 via fastp, called clones via MiXCR and kept in-frame beta chains. Each entry is one CDR3 protein sequence, shown with its most common DNA and genes. TCRdb assigned the V and J calls; the authors' analysis was not used. Here the sample has 850,000 to 1,300,000 distinct CDR3 sequences; 35% to 55% occur a single time. Of the sample, approximately 20% is held by the ten largest clones.

This clonotype turned up a few times. No antigen is known for it. No per-base quality is available; no much larger clone lies one base away. Systemically healthy Caucasian individuals from Russia, 35 to 40 in total and aged about 6 to 95 years, were included as donors. Approximately 9 milliliters of peripheral blood were collected from each donor into EDTA-treated Vacutainer tubes. PBMCs were isolated by Ficoll-Paque density-gradient centrifugation, with at least 6 million obtained per sample. Trizol reagent was used to extract total RNA from the PBMCs, yielding at least 6 micrograms per sample. For every donor, flow cytometry on a PBMC aliquot measured the percentage of naive CD45RAhigh/CD27high T cells.

This chain is built from TRBV9 and TRBJ2-1, with 9 junctional bases fitting TRBD2. The receptor was isolated from a woman aged 55-70 years in good health. The sequenced material came from blood. The CDR3 in this case is CASSVGTSNFYEQFF. DNA sequence: TGTGCCAGCAGCGTGGGGACTAGCAACTTCTATGAGCAGTTCTTC.